The 22 T cell receptor beta chains listed next were all sequenced from one sample in a study of shared clonotypes between healthy human individuals. Selected positively for CCR7 and CD45RO-negative, naive CD8 cells excluded terminally differentiated effector memory CD45RA+ cells. The method was immunoSEQ multiplex PCR; TCRdb's version includes in-frame clones alone and lacks a portion of them. Among nearly 2 million clones listed, less than 95% were seen once. The specimen sequenced was naive CD8+ T cells sorted from blood. These receptor sequences come from a man aged 18 to 29 in good health.

The chain couples TRBV1 to TRBJ1-5. TRBV1 is classified as a pseudogene. The CDR3 contains 16 residues. The CDR3 spells CTSSPPEGKGNQPQHF. DNA of the CDR3: TGCACCAGCAGCCCACCGGAGGGGAAGGGCAATCAGCCCCAGCATTTT.

The chain carries TRBV19 and TRBJ2-7; perhaps D is TRBD1 or TRBD2 (5 bases each). V was cut by 1 base and J by 3 bases, with 10 bases left in between. The CDR3 is 14 amino acids. Germline assignment: CDR1 LNHDA and CDR2 SQIVND (reference sequence). The CDR3 DNA sequence: TGTGCCAGTAGTATAGCGGGACGGCACTACGAGCAGTACTTC. Amino acid sequence: CASSIAGRHYEQYF.

V usage is TRBV28 and J usage is TRBJ2-1; D is possibly TRBD2 (5 bases). The CDR3 sequence is 14 residues long. V was trimmed by 4 bases and J by 5 bases, leaving 12 bases between them. Germline CDR1 reads MDHEN; CDR2 reads SYDVKM. CDR3 bases: TGTGCCAGCAGTTCAACCGGGGAAAACAATGAGCAGTTCTTC. Protein: CASSSTGENNEQFF.

This chain connects TRBV7-2 to TRBJ2-1, with D hard to call. CDR3 length: 11 amino acids. Germline V CDR1 and CDR2: SGHTA, FQGNSA. V lost 4 bases, J lost 3 bases, and 1 base lay in between. As DNA, the CDR3 is TGTGCCAGCAGCTACTACAATGAGCAGTTCTTC. Translating it yields CASSYYNEQFF.

The chain recombines TRBV7-9 with TRBJ2-7; a possible D gene is TRBD2 (5 bases). Germline assignment: CDR1 SEHNR and CDR2 FQNEAQ (reference sequence). The V end was cut by 1 base, the J end by 3 bases, with 7 bases between. CDR3 size: 13 residues. CDR3 in DNA: TGTGCCAGCAGCTTAGTCCGGGGCTACGAGCAGTACTTC. Its protein product is CASSLVRGYEQYF.

The CDR3 is CASSQAQTEIYGYTF. The CDR3 DNA is TGTGCCAGCAGCCAAGCCCAGACAGAGATCTATGGCTACACCTTC. This chain links TRBV4-2 with TRBJ1-2; a weak D match, TRBD1 (5 bases). The CDR3 runs 15 residues. Germline lookup yields CDR1 LGHNA and CDR2 YNFKEQ. Trimming shortened V by 1 base and J by 4 bases, and 13 bases separated the two germline ends.

The rearrangement links TRBV11-2 to TRBJ2-1, with 7 bases matching TRBD2. The CDR3 length is 14 residues. The germline V gene has CDR1 SGHAT and CDR2 FQNNGV. V lost 5 bases, J lost 6 bases, and 7 bases stayed unmatched. DNA of the CDR3: TGTGCCAGCAGCCGGGCTAGCGGTACCAATGAGCAGTTCTTC. Amino acid sequence: CASSRASGTNEQFF.

Note on this clone: Other nucleotide sequences from this sample produce the same CDR3. The V gene is TRBV19, the J gene TRBJ2-1; TRBD1 or TRBD2 may be the D gene (6 bases each). Trimming took off 1 base at V and 8 bases at J, with 9 bases between the two ends. The CDR3 is 13 residues long. The germline gives CDR1 LNHDA, CDR2 SQIVND (reference sequence). The DNA for the CDR3 is TGTGCCAGTAGTATAGGGGGGGCCTATGAGCAGTTCTTC. Protein: CASSIGGAYEQFF.

With respect to this clone: This specimen includes other DNA sequences encoding the same CDR3. The gene calls are TRBV19 and TRBJ2-7; 10 bases align to TRBD2. CDR1 and CDR2 (germline): LNHDA, SQIVND (reference sequence). V lost 1 base, J lost 2 bases, and 2 bases stayed unmatched. The CDR3 extends over 15 amino acids. CDR3 bases: TGTGCCAGTAGTATAGCCAGCGGGGGGGCCTACGAGCAGTACTTC. Translating it yields CASSIASGGAYEQYF.

The rearrangement links TRBV27 to TRBJ2-7; 7 bases line up with TRBD2. The V segment lost 1 base and the J segment 6 bases; nucleotides outside the gene matches: 6. Germline V CDR1 and CDR2: MNHEY, SMNVEV (reference sequence). The CDR3 has 14 residues. The CDR3 nucleotides read TGTGCCAGCAGTTTATTGTCGGGGGGAGGCGAGCAGTACTTC. This encodes CASSLLSGGGEQYF.

The CDR3, as DNA: TGTGCCAGCAGTTACTCCCTGGGCTTAGGCTACACCTTC. Amino acid sequence: CASSYSLGLGYTF. The V call is TRBV6-6, the J call TRBJ1-2; D call uncertain. Germline CDR1 is MNHNY and CDR2 is SVGAGI (reference sequence). The ends were cut back, 0 bases at V and 8 bases at J, with 10 bases in the middle. The CDR3 loop spans 13 amino acids.

As DNA, the CDR3 is TGTGCCAGCAGTTTAGGGAGCGGGGGGTTTGAGTTCTTC. Amino acids: CASSLGSGGFEFF. The gene calls are TRBV28 and TRBJ2-1, with TRBD2 matching 9 bases. Germline trimming cut 2 bases from V and 14 bases from J; bases unmatched to any gene: 7. The CDR3 contains 13 residues. Per the germline V gene, CDR1 is MDHEN and CDR2 is SYDVKM.

The genes are TRBV7-2 and TRBJ2-1; D is ambiguous. V shed 0 bases and J shed 7 bases, with 19 bases lying between them. The CDR3 is 17 residues long. Per the germline V gene, CDR1 is SGHTA and CDR2 is FQGNSA. Written as DNA, the CDR3 is TGTGCCAGCAGCTTAGCAGCCCCGGCTGTTTCGTATAATGAGCAGTTCTTC. Encoded protein: CASSLAAPAVSYNEQFF.

The genes are TRBV30 and TRBJ2-5; 9 bases agree with TRBD1. The germline CDR1 and CDR2 sequences are GTSNPN and SVGIG (reference sequence). This CDR3 is built from 13 residues. The J segment lost 5 bases and the V segment lost 2 bases, leaving 3 bases of the junction unmatched. CDR3 residues: CAWSRTGDETQYF. CDR3 DNA: TGTGCCTGGAGTAGGACAGGGGACGAGACCCAGTACTTC.

The V gene is TRBV5-5, the J gene TRBJ1-2, with D hard to call. Trimming took off 0 bases at V and 1 base at J, with 7 bases between the two ends. This CDR3 region has 14 residues. Germline assignment: CDR1 SGHKS and CDR2 YYEKEE (reference sequence). The CDR3 reads CASSLVGDNYGYTF. CDR3 nucleotides: TGTGCCAGCAGCTTGGTGGGTGATAACTATGGCTACACCTTC. Looking up the rest from reference TRBV5-5 and TRBJ1-2 gives the full variable domain: DAGVTQSPTHLIKTRGQQVTLRCSPISGHKSVSWYQQVLGQGPQFIFQYYEKEERGRGNFPDRFSARQFPNYSSELNVNALLLGDSALYLCASSLVGDNYGYTFGSGTRLTVV.

This chain joins TRBV4-3 and TRBJ2-5; the D is unclear. V lost 0 bases and J lost 4, with 12 bases in between. This CDR3 region has 15 residues. Looked up from germline, CDR1 is LGHNA and CDR2 is YSLEER. The CDR3 reads CASSQDVGWGETQYF. The CDR3, as DNA: TGCGCCAGCAGCCAAGATGTGGGGTGGGGAGAGACCCAGTACTTC.

Concerning this clone itself: Other DNA sequences in this sample translate to the same CDR3. This chain connects TRBV19 to TRBJ2-5; D not resolved. This CDR3 region has 13 residues. Germline V gene lookup returns CDR1 LNHDA and CDR2 SQIVND (reference sequence). The germline V and J ends were trimmed by 0 bases and 3 bases, with 5 bases remaining between them. The CDR3: CASSIDEEETQYF. The CDR3 DNA is TGTGCCAGTAGTATAGATGAAGAAGAGACCCAGTACTTC.

As concerns this clone: Other DNA sequences in this specimen translate into the identical CDR3. The chain is built from TRBV30 and TRBJ2-7, with 9 positions matching TRBD2. This CDR3 comprises 13 residues. Per germline, CDR1 GTSNPN and CDR2 SVGIG (reference sequence). V shed 0 bases, J shed 4 bases, and the junction held 1 base outside the gene matches. The CDR3 DNA reads TGTGCCTGGAGTGTTCTAGCGGGGTACGAGCAGTACTTC. This gives the protein CAWSVLAGYEQYF.

The chain recombines TRBV5-1 with TRBJ1-4; 7 nucleotides agree with TRBD1. Germline-derived CDR1 and CDR2 are SGHRS and YFSETQ. V was clipped by 0 bases and J by 5 bases; unmatched bases: 7. The CDR3 has 16 amino acids. CDR3 residues: CASSLGDDRENEKLFF. The CDR3 DNA reads as TGCGCCAGCAGCTTGGGAGACGACAGGGAAAATGAAAAACTGTTTTTT.

This clone was seen just once. The CDR3 region has the DNA TGTGCCAGCAGCCTTCTGGGTAATGAGCAGTTCTTC. It codes for CASSLLGNEQFF. V gene TRBV5-4 combines with J gene TRBJ2-1; no clear D gene. This CDR3 has 12 residues. V was trimmed by 4 bases and J by 7 bases, leaving 9 bases between them. Per the germline V gene, CDR1 is SGHNT and CDR2 is YYREEE (reference sequence).

This clone has a handful of counts. V gene TRBV7-9 combines with J gene TRBJ1-2; no clear D gene. Trimming took off 5 bases at V and 4 bases at J, with 11 bases between the two ends. CDR3 length: 13 residues. The germline V gene has CDR1 SEHNR and CDR2 FQNEAQ (reference sequence). CDR3 sequence: CASSPTGPYGYTF. The CDR3 coding sequence is TGTGCCAGCAGCCCGACTGGACCCTATGGCTACACCTTC.

The chain links TRBV2 to TRBJ2-6; D is ambiguous. The CDR3 is 14 amino acids. Deletions cut 6 bases from V and 4 bases from J, with 10 bases between. The V gene's germline CDR1 is SNHLY and CDR2 FYNNEI. For the CDR3, the DNA is TGTGCCAGCAGCAGCCCCTTCGGGGCCAACGTCCTGACTTTC. Its translation: CASSSPFGANVLTF.